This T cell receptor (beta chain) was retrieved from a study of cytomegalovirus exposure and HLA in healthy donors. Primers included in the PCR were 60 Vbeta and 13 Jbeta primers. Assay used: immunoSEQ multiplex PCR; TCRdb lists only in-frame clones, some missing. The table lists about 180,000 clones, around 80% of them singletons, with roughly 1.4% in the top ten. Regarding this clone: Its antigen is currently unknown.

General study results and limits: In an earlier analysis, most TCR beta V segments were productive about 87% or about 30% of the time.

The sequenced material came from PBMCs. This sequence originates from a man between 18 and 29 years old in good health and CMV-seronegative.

For the CDR3, the DNA is TGTGCCAGCACCTTTCGTCGGGGGGTAAAAACAGATACGCAGTATTTT. As protein: CASTFRRGVKTDTQYF. This chain links TRBV2 with TRBJ2-3, with 7 bases fitting TRBD2. Per the germline V gene, CDR1 is SNHLY and CDR2 is FYNNEI. Trimming at V came to 7 bases and at J to 3 bases, leaving 13 bases not matched to a gene. This CDR3 is 16 amino acids long.